This T cell receptor (beta chain) was sequenced in a study of blood T cell repertoires in COVID-19. As for the study in general: In each case, the material was cDNA or gDNA derived from T cells, B-cell-depleted T cells, or PBMCs.

The V end was cut by 0 bases, the J end by 5 bases, with 9 bases between. Germline CDR1 and CDR2: SGHKS and YYEKEE (reference sequence). The CDR3 runs 13 residues. Assay used: immunoSEQ multiplex PCR; TCRdb lists only in-frame clones, some missing. Among under 150,000 clones listed, 88% were seen once. This receptor was obtained from a man aged 65 to 79 with active COVID-19. The chain recombines TRBV5-5 with TRBJ2-7; TRBD2 is a possible D gene (5 bases). Sequenced input: peripheral blood. The chain's CDR3 is CASSLGGSNEQYF. The CDR3 nucleotides are TGTGCCAGCAGCTTGGGTGGGAGTAACGAGCAGTACTTC.